The 6 T cell receptor beta chains listed next were all sequenced from one sample in a study of shared clonotypes between healthy human individuals. Profiled with immunoSEQ multiplex PCR; TCRdb holds only in-frame clones, not every one. The profile shows about 480,000 clones, over 75% of them singletons. The source material was PBMCs. The source of these receptors is a woman in her 40s in good health. Some clones in this sample may be carry-over from other donors' samples.

This chain joins TRBV28 and TRBJ1-2; a weak D match, TRBD1 (6 bases). Looked up from germline, CDR1 is MDHEN and CDR2 is SYDVKM. The CDR3 is made up of 13 amino acids. Trimming removed 3 bases from V and 3 bases from J, with 8 bases in between. CDR3 sequence reads: CASSLGQYYGYTF. Written as DNA, the CDR3 is TGTGCCAGCAGTTTGGGACAATACTATGGCTACACCTTC.

The chain couples TRBV6-6 to TRBJ2-7, with D possibly TRBD2 on 7 matching bases. Germline V gives CDR1 MNHNY, CDR2 SVGAGI (reference sequence). V lost 8 bases and J 3 bases, leaving 11 bases between the germline ends. This CDR3 spans 12 amino acids. CDR3 DNA: TGTGCCAGCGGGGGGGCGCGCTACGAGCAGTACTTC. Translated, it gives CASGGARYEQYF.

This clone showed up just once. Other DNA sequences within the sample encode an identical CDR3. This chain links TRBV11-2 with TRBJ2-7; D remains ambiguous. CDR1 SGHAT and CDR2 FQNNGV come from the germline V gene. Trimming removed 0 bases at V and 1 base at J, with 10 bases between. The CDR3 is made up of 15 amino acids. The CDR3 is CASSLDPGRSYEQYF. In nucleotides, the CDR3 is TGTGCCAGCAGCTTAGACCCAGGCCGTTCCTACGAGCAGTACTTC.

The rearrangement joins TRBV29-1 to TRBJ2-1; 8 bases are a match to TRBD2. CDR3 size: 13 residues. Germline assignment: CDR1 SQVTM and CDR2 ANQGSEA. V lost 7 bases, J lost 3 bases, and 5 bases stayed unmatched. CDR3 bases: TGCAGCGCGGGGGGGGTGAACTACAATGAGCAGTTCTTC. Amino acids: CSAGGVNYNEQFF.

V is TRBV7-2 and J is TRBJ2-1; D not certain. The CDR3 sequence is 14 residues long. V gave up 2 bases and J gave up 9 bases, with 14 bases separating them. Germline V gene sequence: CDR1 SGHTA, CDR2 FQGNSA. The DNA for the CDR3 is TGTGCCAGCAGCTTAACCCAGGCGGTCGGTGAGCAGTTCTTC. It yields the protein CASSLTQAVGEQFF.

The chain joins TRBV9 to TRBJ2-1; maybe TRBD1 (5 bases). V lost 7 bases and J lost 7, with 21 bases in between. The CDR3 is 15 residues long. Per the germline V gene, CDR1 is SGDLS and CDR2 is YYNGEE. Here the CDR3 reads CASGLGAWSINEQFF. The CDR3, as DNA: TGTGCCAGCGGCCTAGGGGCCTGGAGTATTAATGAGCAGTTCTTC. Using reference TRBV9 and TRBJ2-1 for the parts outside the CDR3, the full variable domain is DSGVTQTPKHLITATGQRVTLRCSPRSGDLSVYWYQQSLDQGLQFLIQYYNGEERAKGNILERFSAQQFPDLHSELNLSSLELGDSALYFCASGLGAWSINEQFFGPGTRLTVL.